The present entry profiles one T cell receptor (beta chain) with its context. This entry belongs to a study of control samples from healthy donors and cancer patients. The protocol was immunoSEQ multiplex PCR, while the TCRdb copy is restricted to in-frame clones and leaves out a portion. The table records 40,000 to 50,000 clones, 75% to 90% of them present only once. This CDR3 contains 16 residues. The trim removed 6 bases at V and 7 bases at J, leaving 17 bases unmatched. From germline, CDR1 is SNHLY and CDR2 FYNNEI. What was sequenced was blood. The TCR was taken from a man in his 60s in good health. This chain uses TRBV2 with TRBJ1-2; 7 bases line up with TRBD1. This CDR3 is CASSIDRDAPGFGYTF. CDR3 coding DNA: TGTGCCAGCAGCATAGACAGGGACGCCCCTGGGTTTGGCTACACCTTC.